One sample yielded the 6 T cell receptor beta chains listed below, sequenced in a study of regulatory T cells in long-lasting Graves disease. iRepertoire HTBI primers and Arm-PCR of CDR3 regions built TCR beta libraries. TCRdb re-called the multiplex PCR reads with MiXCR, one entry per CDR3 protein. The repertoire includes roughly 380,000 distinct CDR3 sequences, around a sixth of them detected once, and approximately 21% sits in the top ten. As for time point: newly diagnosed GD, antithyroid drugs for less than 3 months. The TCR library was made from RNA that had been extracted from PBMCs in TRIzol. Sequenced here: peripheral blood mononuclear cells (PBMCs), sampled at new diagnosis, from a patient treated with antithyroid drugs. The receptor source for this set is a female donor with Graves disease.

The chain links TRBV18 to TRBJ1-4; D perhaps matches TRBD1 (6 bases). Trimming shortened V by 1 base and J by 2 bases, and 8 bases separated the two germline ends. The CDR3 runs 15 residues. Germline lookup yields CDR1 KGHSH and CDR2 LQKENI. The CDR3 coding sequence is TGTGCCAGCTCACCACGGACAGATACTAATGAAAAACTGTTTTTT. Amino acid sequence: CASSPRTDTNEKLFF.

The CDR3 is CASSEGPQEKLFF. In nucleotides, the CDR3 is TGTGCCAGCAGTGAGGGTCCACAGGAAAAACTGTTTTTT. V and J are TRBV2 and TRBJ1-4, with unresolved D. Germline-derived CDR1 and CDR2 are SNHLY and FYNNEI. CDR3 length: 13 amino acids. V lost 3 bases to trimming and J lost 8 bases, with 10 bases between them.

This clonotype was counted ten times or more. The chain uses TRBV12-3 or TRBV12-4 and TRBJ2-4; D is uncertain. V was cut by 3 bases and J by 5 bases, with 5 bases left in between. The CDR3 sequence is 12 residues long. The CDR3 DNA reads as TGTGCCAGCAGTTTGATAGAAAACATTCAGTACTTC. Protein sequence: CASSLIENIQYF.

This chain joins TRBV5-4 and TRBJ1-2; the D gene is possibly TRBD1 (5 bases). This CDR3 contains 14 residues. Trimming pared 3 bases from V and 4 bases from J, leaving 13 bases between. The V gene's germline CDR1 is SGHNT and CDR2 YYREEE (reference sequence). CDR3 coding DNA: TGTGCCAGCAGCTCTTGGGACTATCCCTATGGCTACACCTTC. It translates to CASSSWDYPYGYTF.

This clonotype has a count of ten or more. The chain uses TRBV28 and TRBJ2-1; a possible D gene is TRBD2 (5 bases). The V and J ends lost 7 bases and 0 bases respectively, with 28 bases between them. The CDR3 contains 20 residues. Per germline, CDR1 MDHEN and CDR2 SYDVKM. CDR3 coding DNA: TGTGCCAGCACCACCTTTTGGAGGCGGGCCCGCGCCCACTCCTACAATGAGCAGTTCTTC. Translation gives CASTTFWRRARAHSYNEQFF.

The chain joins TRBV6-9 to TRBJ2-3; D is ambiguous. CDR1 and CDR2 (germline): MNHGY, SVAAGI. V dropped 0 bases and J dropped 14 bases, with 24 bases sitting between them. This CDR3 contains 16 residues. CDR3 protein: CASSYSTGRSSARWYF. CDR3 coding DNA: TGTGCCAGCAGTTATTCTACTGGACGTTCCTCCGCCCGATGGTATTTT.